This T cell receptor beta chain emerged from a study of human T cells and chemical hapten exposure. Turning to the study itself: Once 0.01% DPC had been applied to the upper back by patch test, readings were taken at 6 days.

The ends lost 5 bases at V and 3 bases at J; junction bases unmatched: 7. The CDR3 consists of 15 residues. The germline CDR1 and CDR2 sequences are SGHTA and FQGTGA. Overall study findings and caveats: Those TCRs sitting above 1 in 1000 frequency stayed the same with DPC sensitization.

Time point given: patch test 1, 2 weeks after DPC sensitization. Treatment denoted: therapeutic diphenylcyclopropenone sensitization with weekly scalp DPC. This clonotype came up many times. Its antigen remains unidentified. TCRdb re-analysed the RACE reads in MiXCR, keeping a single row per CDR3 protein. Of more than 55,000 distinct CDR3 sequences in the sample, more than 8% were seen once. The sequence was obtained from a woman in her thirties or forties with alopecia areata. Some clones in this sample may be carry-over from other donors' samples. Sequenced here: whole blood, sampled in connection with sensitization to the hapten diphenylcyclopropenone (DPC). The chain recombines TRBV7-3 with TRBJ2-7, with 10 bases fitting TRBD2. The CDR3 here is CASSRSSGGFYEQYF. CDR3 DNA sequence: TGTGCCAGCAGCAGATCTAGCGGGGGATTCTACGAGCAGTACTTC.